The next 25 T cell receptor beta chains were all read from a single sample in a study of T cells after yellow fever vaccination. MiXCR was run by TCRdb on the 5' RACE reads, yielding one entry per CDR3 protein. The data contain hundreds of thousands of distinct CDR3 sequences, roughly 3.5% of them singletons. The sequencing used PBMCs, collected on the day of the yellow fever booster vaccination. All receptors derive from a man between 18 and 29 years old who received the YFV17D yellow fever vaccine.

Comment on this clonotype: At one end the junction does not follow the germline gene, possibly because of a read error. The V call is TRBV3-1, the J call TRBJ2-1, with D unresolved. CDR3 length equals 14 residues. CDR1 and CDR2 (germline): LGHDT, YNNKEL (reference sequence). As DNA, the CDR3 is TGTGCCAGCAGCCAAGCCGAGTCCTCCAATGAGCAGTTCTTC. Translated: CASSQAESSNEQFF.

This rearrangement joins TRBV7-9 to TRBJ2-5; no firm D call. Trimming took off 4 bases at V and 2 bases at J, with 11 bases between the two ends. This CDR3 is 14 amino acids long. CDR1 and CDR2 from the germline V gene are SEHNR and FQNEAQ (reference sequence). The CDR3 here is CASSSLSQQETQYF. The CDR3 region has the DNA TGTGCCAGCAGCTCCCTGTCCCAACAAGAGACCCAGTACTTC. The whole variable domain, remainder taken from reference TRBV7-9 and TRBJ2-5, is DTGVSQNPRHKITKRGQNVTFRCDPISEHNRLYWYRQTLGQGPEFLTYFQNEAQLEKSRLLSDRFSAERPKGSFSTLEIQRTEQGDSAMYLCASSSLSQQETQYFGPGTRLLVL.

This clonotype has at least ten counts. This rearrangement joins TRBV4-1 to TRBJ2-5; 8 nucleotides agree with TRBD2. V shed 5 bases and J 1 base; nucleotides not matched to a gene: 6. CDR1 is MGHRA and CDR2 is YSYEKL in the germline V gene. The length of the CDR3 is 15 residues. CDR3 loop: CASSRSTSGQETQYF. The DNA for the CDR3 is TGCGCCAGCAGCAGGTCTACTAGCGGCCAAGAGACCCAGTACTTC.

This clonotype was picked up a small number of times. The V call is TRBV4-3, the J call TRBJ2-2; perhaps TRBD2 as D (6 bases). Trimming removed 4 bases from V and 6 bases from J, with 9 bases in between. The length of the CDR3 is 13 residues. CDR1 and CDR2 from the germline V gene are LGHNA and YSLEER. The CDR3 loop is CASSRRGSGELFF. DNA of the CDR3: TGCGCCAGCAGCCGCCGGGGGTCCGGGGAGCTGTTTTTT.

The chain uses TRBV27 and TRBJ2-1, with 7 positions matching TRBD2. After removal of 2 bases from V and 7 bases from J, the junction contained 5 bases not matched to a gene. Germline loops: CDR1 MNHEY, CDR2 SMNVEV (reference sequence). CDR3 size: 14 residues. Here the CDR3 reads CASSLRSGGNEQFF. The CDR3 region has the DNA TGTGCCAGCAGTTTAAGGTCCGGGGGGAATGAGCAGTTCTTC.

This clonotype appeared many times. This chain connects TRBV6-2 or TRBV6-3 to TRBJ2-2; D is undetermined. V lost 5 bases and J lost 5, with 9 bases in between. Germline CDR1 is MNHEY and CDR2 is SVGEGT. This CDR3 has 13 amino acids. CDR3 loop: CASSAGRTGELFF. CDR3 nucleotide sequence: TGTGCCAGCAGTGCTGGTCGGACCGGGGAGCTGTTTTTT.

The sample holds many counts of this clonotype. V and J are TRBV5-1 and TRBJ2-5; TRBD2 matches at 11 bases. Per the germline V gene, CDR1 is SGHRS and CDR2 is YFSETQ. The CDR3 loop spans 15 amino acids. V was clipped by 0 bases and J by 5 bases; unmatched bases: 3. CDR3: CASSLEASGGETQYF. The CDR3 DNA is TGCGCCAGCAGCTTGGAGGCTAGCGGGGGGGAGACCCAGTACTTC.

There are many counts of this clonotype. CDR3 sequence: CASSLNGGSYNEQFF. The CDR3 bases are TGCGCCAGCAGTTTAAACGGGGGGTCCTACAATGAGCAGTTCTTC. The chain employs TRBV5-1 and TRBJ2-1; 7 nucleotides line up with TRBD2. Germline V gene lookup returns CDR1 SGHRS and CDR2 YFSETQ. The CDR3 runs 15 residues. V trimming: 5 bases; J trimming: 1 base; junction bases outside the gene matches: 6. Full variable domain (missing parts from reference TRBV5-1 and TRBJ2-1): KAGVTQTPRYLIKTRGQQVTLSCSPISGHRSVSWYQQTPGQGLQFLFEYFSETQRNKGNFPGRFSGRQFSNSRSEMNVSTLELGDSALYLCASSLNGGSYNEQFFGPGTRLTVL.

The chain has TRBV6-1 and TRBJ2-5; a weak D match, TRBD1 (5 bases). The germline gives CDR1 MNHNS, CDR2 SASEGT. This CDR3 contains 15 residues. The germline V and J ends were trimmed by 2 bases and 5 bases, with 15 bases remaining between them. The CDR3 region has the DNA TGTGCCAGCAGTGAATACCCCCTAAAGGGGGAGACCCAGTACTTC. It codes for CASSEYPLKGETQYF.

This clonotype was seen ten or more times. This chain links TRBV6-5 with TRBJ2-3, with 7 positions matching TRBD2. With 6 bases clipped from V and 4 bases from J, the junction kept 7 bases outside the gene matches. Germline assignment: CDR1 MNHEY and CDR2 SVGAGI. The CDR3 is 14 amino acids. CDR3 residues: CASRSFGGSDTQYF. The CDR3 DNA reads TGTGCCAGCAGGTCTTTCGGGGGGTCAGATACGCAGTATTTT.

This clonotype turned up a few times. DNA of the CDR3: TGCGCCAGCGGACCGGGACAGAACACTGAAGCTTTCTTT. The encoded protein is CASGPGQNTEAFF. This chain connects TRBV5-1 to TRBJ1-1; D possibly corresponds to TRBD1 (6 bases). V was clipped by 7 bases and J by 1 base, with 11 bases between them. CDR3 length: 13 amino acids. CDR1 SGHRS and CDR2 YFSETQ come from the germline V gene.

CDR3 sequence (DNA): TGCAGTGCTAGATATCCCAGGGGCGGTAACTATGGCTACACCTTC. This codes for CSARYPRGGNYGYTF. The V gene is TRBV20-1, the J gene TRBJ1-2, with D possibly TRBD1 on 6 matching bases. The CDR3 totals 15 residues. Germline CDR1 reads DFQATT; CDR2 reads SNEGSKA (reference sequence). Trimming left V 2 bases short and J 1 base short, with 14 bases between.

This clonotype appeared a few times. As DNA, the CDR3 is TGCAGTGCTAGGTACTACCGCTCCTACAATGAGCAGTTCTTC. Protein: CSARYYRSYNEQFF. The gene calls are TRBV20-1 and TRBJ2-1; D not resolved. CDR3 length equals 14 residues. Trimming stripped 3 bases from V and 0 bases from J, with 9 bases between. The V gene's germline CDR1 is DFQATT and CDR2 SNEGSKA (reference sequence).

Only a few counts were recorded for this clonotype. The gene calls are TRBV10-3 and TRBJ1-1, with D unclear. Trimming took 5 bases from V and 4 from J, leaving 17 bases between them. From germline, CDR1 is ENHRY and CDR2 SYGVKD. The CDR3 is made up of 15 amino acids. The CDR3 coding sequence is TGTGCCATCAGTCGGGAACTGCCGGGAGCCACTGAAGCTTTCTTT. This sequence encodes CAISRELPGATEAFF.

The chain recombines TRBV7-2 with TRBJ2-7; 9 bases line up with TRBD1. CDR3 length: 14 amino acids. The V and J ends lost 5 bases and 7 bases, in that order; junction bases with no gene match: 9. CDR1 is SGHTA and CDR2 is FQGNSA in the germline V gene. The CDR3 bases are TGTGCCAGCAGCCCGGACAGGGGAGTGAGGGAGCAGTACGTC. Translated, it gives CASSPDRGVREQYV.

In its sample, this clonotype was seen many times. The chain has TRBV7-8 and TRBJ2-5, with 8 positions matching TRBD1. The germline CDR1 and CDR2 sequences are SGHVS and FQNEAQ. This CDR3 region has 14 residues. Trimming cost V 9 bases and J 5 bases; bases outside gene matches: 11. CDR3 residues: CASATQGAWETQYF. The CDR3, as DNA: TGTGCCAGTGCGACCCAGGGGGCATGGGAGACCCAGTACTTC.

The table lists this clonotype with many counts. V gene TRBV20-1 combines with J gene TRBJ1-2; D perhaps matches TRBD1 (5 bases). The germline V and J ends were trimmed by 0 bases and 4 bases, with 24 bases remaining between them. The CDR3 consists of 18 residues. The V gene's germline CDR1 is DFQATT and CDR2 SNEGSKA (reference sequence). This CDR3 reads CSARDWKSSLLGVYGYTF. The DNA of the CDR3 is TGCAGTGCTAGAGATTGGAAGAGCAGTCTGTTGGGGGTCTATGGCTACACCTTC.

CDR3 sequence: CASSLRTGETDTQYF. The CDR3 bases are TGCGCCAGCTCCTTGCGGACAGGAGAAACAGATACGCAGTATTTT. V gene TRBV5-1 combines with J gene TRBJ2-3; TRBD1 agrees at 7 bases. V lost 7 bases to trimming and J lost 3 bases; unmatched junction nucleotides: 11. The CDR3 is 15 residues long. Germline values: CDR1 SGHRS, CDR2 YFSETQ. Variable domain in full (rest from reference TRBV5-1 and TRBJ2-3): KAGVTQTPRYLIKTRGQQVTLSCSPISGHRSVSWYQQTPGQGLQFLFEYFSETQRNKGNFPGRFSGRQFSNSRSEMNVSTLELGDSALYLCASSLRTGETDTQYFGPGTRLTVL.

In this sample, this clonotype turned up a few times. V and J are TRBV19 and TRBJ2-2; possibly TRBD2 for D (6 bases). This CDR3 has 15 residues. The V and J ends lost 2 bases and 6 bases respectively, with 13 bases between them. Per the germline V gene, CDR1 is LNHDA and CDR2 is SQIVND (reference sequence). The CDR3 loop is CASSIPTTGAGELFF. CDR3 nucleotides: TGTGCCAGTAGTATACCGACTACGGGGGCCGGGGAGCTGTTTTTT. Full variable domain (missing parts from reference TRBV19 and TRBJ2-2): DGGITQSPKYLFRKEGQNVTLSCEQNLNHDAMYWYRQDPGQGLRLIYYSQIVNDFQKGDIAEGYSVSREKKESFPLTVTSAQKNPTAFYLCASSIPTTGAGELFFGEGSRLTVL.

This CDR3 reads CASPPQGMNTEAFF. The CDR3 coding sequence is TGTGCCAGCCCCCCCCAGGGCATGAACACTGAAGCTTTCTTT. The chain combines TRBV6-5 with TRBJ1-1; a possible D gene is TRBD1 (5 bases). The CDR3 has 14 amino acids. V lost 8 bases, J lost 0 bases, and 13 bases lay in between. The germline V gene encodes CDR1 MNHEY and CDR2 SVGAGI.

The chain combines TRBV5-5 with TRBJ2-5, with TRBD1 matching over 9 bases. The CDR3 is made up of 18 amino acids. The J segment lost 4 bases and the V segment lost 5 bases, leaving 18 bases of the junction unmatched. Per the germline V gene, CDR1 is SGHKS and CDR2 is YYEKEE (reference sequence). The CDR3 bases are TGTGCCAGCAGTTGGACAGGGGCCTTAGAAAACCAGCGAGAGACCCAGTACTTC. This sequence encodes CASSWTGALENQRETQYF.

The sample holds a few counts of this clonotype. The V call is TRBV6-6, the J call TRBJ2-1; weak D call: TRBD1 (6 bases). CDR1 and CDR2 (germline): MNHNY, SVGAGI (reference sequence). This CDR3 comprises 12 residues. V lost 6 bases and J 9 bases, leaving 12 bases between the germline ends. For the CDR3, the DNA is TGTGCCAGCAGACAGGGAATGGGTGAGCAGTTCTTC. Its protein product is CASRQGMGEQFF.

In this sample, this clonotype turned up many times. This chain uses TRBV6-2 or TRBV6-3 with TRBJ2-7, with 9 bases identical to TRBD1. In germline, CDR1 is MNHEY, CDR2 SVGEGT. There are 13 residues in the CDR3. V shed 2 bases, J shed 12 bases, and the junction held 8 bases outside the gene matches. For the CDR3, the DNA is TGTGCCAGCAGTTACCAGACAGGGGGAGGATGGTACGTC. Protein sequence: CASSYQTGGGWYV.

This clonotype was seen many times. The chain links TRBV6-5 to TRBJ2-7; 7 positions match TRBD1. Germline assignment: CDR1 MNHEY and CDR2 SVGAGI. The V gene end was trimmed by 6 bases and the J gene end by 3 bases; junction bases not matched to a gene: 5. The CDR3 length is 13 residues. The CDR3: CASSYNRGYEQYF. The CDR3 region has the DNA TGTGCCAGCAGCTACAACAGGGGCTACGAGCAGTACTTC.

This clonotype was observed at least ten times. The chain joins TRBV12-3 or TRBV12-4 to TRBJ1-5; D unresolved. The CDR3 loop spans 14 amino acids. Trimming left V 5 bases short and J 3 bases short, with 11 bases between. CDR3: CASSRRAVNQPQHF. CDR3 in DNA: TGTGCCAGCAGTAGGCGGGCAGTCAATCAGCCCCAGCATTTT.